Included here is one T cell receptor beta chain sequence, with context. The data belong to a study of blood T cell repertoires in COVID-19. The authors' processing: Amplified reference gene primers provided the basis for estimating nucleated cell counts. Clones were sequenced by immunoSEQ multiplex PCR, and TCRdb holds only the in-frame ones, with some missing. V, J and clone size reflect that table, while D and trimming were determined from the DNA. The sample lists about 150,000 clones; 75% to 90% were seen once. The sample taken for sequencing was peripheral blood. The receptor comes from a man in his 60s with active or convalescent COVID-19.

CDR3 in DNA: TGTGCCAGCCCCCCGGGGCAGGGGCAGAACACTGAAGCTTTCTTT. This encodes CASPPGQGQNTEAFF. The chain is built from TRBV2 and TRBJ1-1; possibly TRBD1 for D (6 bases). Trimming stripped 8 bases from V and 1 base from J, with 17 bases between. The CDR3 length is 15 residues. Germline CDR1 SNHLY, CDR2 FYNNEI.